This T cell receptor beta chain was obtained from a study of T cell repertoires in cytomegalovirus infection. At the level of the study: Recently identified HLA-C-restricted and well-studied HLA-B-restricted CMV epitopes were used. Matching HLA type and CMV infection were both indicated by public TCR beta signatures. General study results and limits: The ex vivo response was dominated by HLA-C-restricted CMV-specific TCR beta clonotypes.

TCRdb independently ran MiXCR on the reads; one entry per CDR3 protein. This sample yields around 300,000 distinct CDR3 sequences, of which 20% to 25% are seen a single time; under 25% belongs to the top ten. Germline lookup yields CDR1 KGHSH and CDR2 LQKENI. Trimming shortened V by 3 bases and J by 4 bases, and 13 bases separated the two germline ends. The CDR3 is 15 amino acids. A word on this clonotype: The antigen is undetermined.

The specimen comprised cultured PBMCs, sampled from culture after CMV antigen stimulation. J is TRBJ1-5 and V is TRBV18; D may be TRBD1 (6 bases). The sequence was collected from a human donor in good health (CMV status not recorded). Some clones in this sample may be carry-over from other donors' samples. The DNA for the CDR3 is TGTGCCAGCTCACCTATTGGACAGCCAAATCAGCCCCAGCATTTT. It specifies CASSPIGQPNQPQHF. Supplemented by reference TRBV18 and TRBJ1-5, the full variable domain reads NAGVMQNPRHLVRRRGQEARLRCSPMKGHSHVYWYRQLPEEGLKFMVYLQKENIIDESGMPKERFSAEFPKEGPSILRIQQVVRGDSAAYFCASSPIGQPNQPQHFGDGTRLSIL.